Listed here are 26 T cell receptor beta chains from one sample, sequenced in a study of T cells expressing NK-cell markers. TCRdb re-called the 5' RACE reads and shows each CDR3 protein once, DNA omitted. This table holds some 390,000 distinct CDR3 sequences. The sample consisted of blood T cells: a sorted CD56 or NKG2C T cell subset, CD4+ or CD8+ T cells, or bulk PBMC T cells (not recorded which). These receptor sequences come from a woman aged 45-60 years in good health.

The gene calls are TRBV12-3 or TRBV12-4 and TRBJ2-5; TCRdb returns TRBD2, unconfirmable since there is no DNA. CDR3 length: 16 residues. CDR3 loop: CASSLSGGRASETQYF.

The rearrangement uses TRBV20-1 and TRBJ1-2. This CDR3 is 14 amino acids long. Germline V CDR1 and CDR2: DFQATT, SNEGSKA (reference sequence). The CDR3 is CSAILPALTYGYTF.

The chain carries TRBV11-2 and TRBJ2-4; the TRBD2 assignment by TCRdb is unverifiable without DNA. The CDR3 contains 18 residues. Germline V gene lookup returns CDR1 SGHAT and CDR2 FQNNGV. CDR3 residues: CASSPGTSGRLTKNIQYF. Complete variable domain (other parts from reference TRBV11-2 and TRBJ2-4): EAGVAQSPRYKIIEKRQSVAFWCNPISGHATLYWYQQILGQGPKLLIQFQNNGVVDDSQLPKDRFSAERLKGVDSTLKIQPAKLEDSAVYLCASSPGTSGRLTKNIQYFGAGTRLSVL.

The rearrangement uses TRBV20-1 and TRBJ2-3; no DNA is available, so the TRBD1 call from TCRdb remains unchecked. The CDR3 length is 12 residues. Germline assignment: CDR1 DFQATT and CDR2 SNEGSKA (reference sequence). CDR3 region: CSAQTPGDTQYF.

This chain uses TRBV6-1 with TRBJ2-2; the D call from TCRdb, TRBD2, cannot be confirmed without DNA. The length of the CDR3 is 16 residues. From germline, CDR1 is MNHNS and CDR2 SASEGT. The CDR3 region is CARAEGLAGGTGELFF.

V and J are TRBV11-3 and TRBJ2-1; the D call from TCRdb, TRBD2, cannot be confirmed without DNA. The CDR3 extends over 18 amino acids. CDR1 and CDR2 (germline): SGHNT, YENEEA. The CDR3 loop reads CASSSTRKTSGRWDEQFF. The full variable domain, in which reference TRBV11-3 and TRBJ2-1 provide the parts outside the CDR3, is EAGVVQSPRYKIIEKKQPVAFWCNPISGHNTLYWYLQNLGQGPELLIRYENEEAVDDSQLPKDRFSAERLKGVDSTLKIQPAELGDSAVYLCASSSTRKTSGRWDEQFFGPGTRLTVL.

The chain recombines TRBV30 with TRBJ2-3; TCRdb proposes TRBD2, but this gene call is untestable without DNA. Looked up from germline, CDR1 is GTSNPN and CDR2 is SVGIG (reference sequence). The CDR3 loop spans 13 amino acids. CDR3 sequence reads: CAWTVAGTDTQYF.

The chain joins TRBV29-1 to TRBJ1-1; TCRdb gives TRBD1 as the D gene, but with no DNA this cannot be confirmed. This CDR3 comprises 15 residues. Germline lookup yields CDR1 SQVTM and CDR2 ANQGSEA. CDR3: CSVEDLEGRGTEAFF.

The genes are TRBV19 and TRBJ2-7; TCRdb gives TRBD2 as the D gene, but with no DNA this cannot be confirmed. CDR1 is LNHDA, CDR2 SQIVND, per germline (reference sequence). CDR3 length: 16 residues. The CDR3 loop is CASSRAPRGKAYEQYF.

This chain links TRBV20-1 with TRBJ2-1; lacking DNA, the TRBD2 call made by TCRdb goes unchecked. This CDR3 has 15 residues. Germline V gives CDR1 DFQATT, CDR2 SNEGSKA (reference sequence). The CDR3 loop is CSARDLGASGRGMFF.

V is TRBV12-3 or TRBV12-4 and J is TRBJ1-1; TCRdb's D call of TRBD1 is untestable without DNA. CDR3 length equals 14 residues. The CDR3 is CASSPGTKGTEAFF.

This chain uses TRBV18 with TRBJ1-4; the TCRdb call, TRBD1, lacks DNA for checking. Germline values: CDR1 KGHSH, CDR2 LQKENI. The CDR3 extends over 15 amino acids. The CDR3 sequence is CASSPTQDGNEKLFF.

The V and J genes are TRBV24-1 and TRBJ2-5; the TRBD1 assignment by TCRdb is unverifiable without DNA. The CDR3 has 17 residues. Germline CDR1 reads KGHDR; CDR2 reads SFDVKD. CDR3: CATSPSFQARGRETQYF.

V gene TRBV5-1 combines with J gene TRBJ2-1; TCRdb proposes TRBD2, but this gene call is untestable without DNA. The CDR3 consists of 15 residues. The germline V gene encodes CDR1 SGHRS and CDR2 YFSETQ. CDR3 in amino acids: CASSSSSGSIDEQFF. The entire variable domain, with the rest obtained from reference TRBV5-1 and TRBJ2-1, is as follows: KAGVTQTPRYLIKTRGQQVTLSCSPISGHRSVSWYQQTPGQGLQFLFEYFSETQRNKGNFPGRFSGRQFSNSRSEMNVSTLELGDSALYLCASSSSSGSIDEQFFGPGTRLTVL.

The chain couples TRBV14 to TRBJ2-1. CDR1 is SGHDN and CDR2 is FVKESK in the germline V gene. The CDR3 totals 15 residues. Here the CDR3 reads CASSLRATGYNEQFF.

The chain combines TRBV7-9 with TRBJ2-1. Germline CDR1 is SEHNR and CDR2 is FQNEAQ (reference sequence). The length of the CDR3 is 15 residues. This CDR3 reads CASSSESVRHNEQFF.

V usage is TRBV4-1 and J usage is TRBJ2-7. Per germline, CDR1 MGHRA and CDR2 YSYEKL. This CDR3 spans 13 amino acids. CDR3 amino acids: CASSHPASYEQYF.

V is TRBV7-9 and J is TRBJ2-1; with no DNA, the TCRdb D assignment of TRBD1 cannot be verified. CDR3 size: 15 residues. Germline V gene lookup returns CDR1 SEHNR and CDR2 FQNEAQ (reference sequence). The CDR3 here is CASSPGQDSYNEQFF.

The J gene is TRBJ2-3, the V gene TRBV12-3 or TRBV12-4; TCRdb proposes TRBD2, but this gene call is untestable without DNA. The CDR3 totals 14 residues. CDR3 loop: CASSRDSSGRTQYF.

The J gene is TRBJ2-1, the V gene TRBV5-1. This CDR3 has 12 amino acids. CDR1 and CDR2 (germline): SGHRS, YFSETQ. CDR3 in amino acids: CASSLASEEQFF. Complete variable domain (other parts from reference TRBV5-1 and TRBJ2-1): KAGVTQTPRYLIKTRGQQVTLSCSPISGHRSVSWYQQTPGQGLQFLFEYFSETQRNKGNFPGRFSGRQFSNSRSEMNVSTLELGDSALYLCASSLASEEQFFGPGTRLTVL.

The gene calls are TRBV10-3 and TRBJ1-5; TCRdb's assignment of TRBD1 cannot be checked, as there is no DNA. The CDR3 totals 15 residues. In germline, CDR1 is ENHRY, CDR2 SYGVKD. CDR3 sequence reads: CAISSTGNGNQPQHF.

J is TRBJ2-5 and V is TRBV29-1; the D call of TRBD1 rests on TCRdb alone, since no DNA is present to check it. The CDR3 totals 13 residues. The germline gives CDR1 SQVTM, CDR2 ANQGSEA. CDR3 sequence: CSVQRGWGETQYF.

The V gene is TRBV9, the J gene TRBJ2-7; no DNA is available, so the TRBD1 call from TCRdb remains unchecked. This CDR3 contains 15 residues. Germline assignment: CDR1 SGDLS and CDR2 YYNGEE. CDR3 region: CASSARDRGPYEQYF.

V and J are TRBV12-3 or TRBV12-4 and TRBJ2-1; TCRdb proposes TRBD1, but this gene call is untestable without DNA. CDR3 size: 13 residues. CDR3 residues: CASSPRENNEQFF.

The chain joins TRBV3-1 to TRBJ1-2; the TRBD1 assignment by TCRdb is unverifiable without DNA. The CDR3 contains 15 residues. Germline CDR1 and CDR2: LGHDT and YNNKEL (reference sequence). The CDR3 sequence is CASSLRPGQGSSYTF.

The J gene is TRBJ2-3, the V gene TRBV20-1. The V gene's germline CDR1 is DFQATT and CDR2 SNEGSKA (reference sequence). The CDR3 length is 14 residues. CDR3 amino acids: CSARDGTSADTQYF.